Shown below are 9 T cell receptor beta chains from a single sample sequenced in a study of beta chain features in type 1 diabetes. Sequenced material consisted of expressed TCRB transcripts (all of the isolated RNA was reverse transcribed). Clones were read by immunoSEQ multiplex PCR, and TCRdb kept only the in-frame ones, dropping some. The table shows about 150,000 clones, with about 9.2% occurring only once. The sequencing sample was made of central memory CD4+ T cells from blood. These receptors were obtained from a young man in good health.

The V gene is TRBV5-4, the J gene TRBJ2-5, with D hard to call. V lost 2 bases and J 1 base, leaving 12 bases between the germline ends. Germline V lookup: CDR1 SGHNT, CDR2 YYREEE (reference sequence). The CDR3 has 15 residues. DNA of the CDR3: TGTGCCAGCAGCTTCAGTGGTTCCCCCCAAGAGACCCAGTACTTC. It translates to CASSFSGSPQETQYF. Full variable domain (outside the CDR3, taken from reference TRBV5-4 and TRBJ2-5): ETGVTQSPTHLIKTRGQQVTLRCSSQSGHNTVSWYQQALGQGPQFIFQYYREEENGRGNFPPRFSGLQFPNYSSELNVNALELDDSALYLCASSFSGSPQETQYFGPGTRLLVL.

This clone turned up a few times. The J gene is TRBJ1-2, the V gene TRBV28; 7 bases map to TRBD1. The J segment lost 2 bases and the V segment lost 4 bases, leaving 4 bases of the junction unmatched. Germline CDR1 and CDR2: MDHEN and SYDVKM. The length of the CDR3 is 14 residues. As DNA, the CDR3 is TGTGCCAGCAGTTCATTGACAGGGAACTATGGCTACACCTTC. Its translation is CASSSLTGNYGYTF.

The chain links TRBV6-1 to TRBJ1-2; D unresolved. V lost 8 bases and J lost 4, with 11 bases in between. The CDR3 loop spans 12 amino acids. From germline, CDR1 is MNHNS and CDR2 SASEGT. The CDR3 region is CASGDGGYGYTF. The CDR3 region has the DNA TGTGCCAGCGGAGACGGCGGCTATGGCTACACCTTC.

This clone was detected a few times. The CDR3, as DNA: TGTGCCAGCAGGGGGGCGGGGGGCGGCTACACCTTC. Residues: CASRGAGGGYTF. The chain carries TRBV9 and TRBJ1-2; weak D call: TRBD1 (6 bases). This CDR3 is built from 12 residues. Per germline, CDR1 SGDLS and CDR2 YYNGEE. The ends were cut back, 5 bases at V and 8 bases at J, with 13 bases in the middle.

The chain links TRBV19 to TRBJ2-7; tentative D call: TRBD2 (6 bases). V was cut by 7 bases and J by 2 bases, with 12 bases left in between. This CDR3 has 13 residues. Germline V gives CDR1 LNHDA, CDR2 SQIVND (reference sequence). DNA for the CDR3: TGTGCCAGTAATGGGGGGAACCCCTACGAGCAGTACTTC. Translation gives CASNGGNPYEQYF.

This chain uses TRBV2 with TRBJ1-2, with D possibly matching TRBD1 (6 bases). The CDR3 is 13 residues long. Trimming took 3 bases from V and 3 from J, leaving 8 bases between them. CDR1 and CDR2 from the germline V gene are SNHLY and FYNNEI. The CDR3 DNA sequence: TGTGCCAGCAGTGACAAGGGGGACTATGGCTACACCTTC. This encodes CASSDKGDYGYTF.

This clone has a handful of counts. The genes are TRBV5-1 and TRBJ1-1; 7 bases line up with TRBD1. With 4 bases clipped from V and 0 bases from J, the junction kept 6 bases outside the gene matches. The CDR3 is made up of 15 amino acids. In germline, CDR1 is SGHRS, CDR2 YFSETQ. The CDR3 is CASSTTGMMNTEAFF. The CDR3 bases are TGCGCCAGCAGCACGACAGGGATGATGAACACTGAAGCTTTCTTT.

This clone was detected a few times. The chain couples TRBV7-8 to TRBJ2-1, with D possibly TRBD1 on 5 matching bases. Germline CDR1 reads SGHVS; CDR2 reads FQNEAQ. V was cut by 5 bases and J by 3 bases, with 17 bases left in between. The CDR3 extends over 16 amino acids. The CDR3 is CASSLPLQGDYNEQFF. CDR3 bases: TGTGCCAGCAGCCTCCCCTTGCAGGGTGACTACAATGAGCAGTTCTTC.

This clone has a count of ten or more. CDR3 bases: TGTGCCAGCAGCAAACGCGGGGGGGCAACAGATACGCAGTATTTT. Translation: CASSKRGGATDTQYF. The chain recombines TRBV7-9 with TRBJ2-3, with TRBD2 matching over 9 bases. The CDR3 covers 15 residues. After removal of 5 bases from V and 3 bases from J, the junction contained 6 bases not matched to a gene. CDR1 is SEHNR and CDR2 is FQNEAQ in the germline V gene (reference sequence).